This T cell receptor beta chain was sequenced in a study of blood T cell repertoires in COVID-19. Turning to the study itself: COVID-19 samples, acute and convalescent, were from the United States, Italy and Spain. Sample material is recorded as cDNA or gDNA derived from T cells, B-cell-depleted T cells, or PBMCs.

This clone showed up just once. This CDR3 comprises 18 residues. CDR1 is LGHDT and CDR2 is YNNKEL in the germline V gene (reference sequence). Trimming removed 4 bases at V and 0 bases at J, with 21 bases between. Authors' analysis steps: Cell counts per sample came from amplifying reference gene primers. Method: immunoSEQ multiplex PCR; TCRdb's copy keeps in-frame clones and lacks some. Clonal size and the V and J genes are those of that table, whereas D and trimming came from the DNA. The table lists around 160,000 clones, 80% to 90% of them singletons, with less than 50% in the top ten. The chain employs TRBV3-1 (or the pseudogene TRBV3-2) and TRBJ1-2; D remains unclear. This clonotype was obtained from a human donor in a cohort sampled during active COVID-19. The sequenced sample was peripheral blood. This CDR3 is CASSRENANRVANYGYTF. The CDR3 bases are TGTGCCAGCAGCCGAGAAAACGCTAACCGGGTAGCTAACTATGGCTACACCTTC.